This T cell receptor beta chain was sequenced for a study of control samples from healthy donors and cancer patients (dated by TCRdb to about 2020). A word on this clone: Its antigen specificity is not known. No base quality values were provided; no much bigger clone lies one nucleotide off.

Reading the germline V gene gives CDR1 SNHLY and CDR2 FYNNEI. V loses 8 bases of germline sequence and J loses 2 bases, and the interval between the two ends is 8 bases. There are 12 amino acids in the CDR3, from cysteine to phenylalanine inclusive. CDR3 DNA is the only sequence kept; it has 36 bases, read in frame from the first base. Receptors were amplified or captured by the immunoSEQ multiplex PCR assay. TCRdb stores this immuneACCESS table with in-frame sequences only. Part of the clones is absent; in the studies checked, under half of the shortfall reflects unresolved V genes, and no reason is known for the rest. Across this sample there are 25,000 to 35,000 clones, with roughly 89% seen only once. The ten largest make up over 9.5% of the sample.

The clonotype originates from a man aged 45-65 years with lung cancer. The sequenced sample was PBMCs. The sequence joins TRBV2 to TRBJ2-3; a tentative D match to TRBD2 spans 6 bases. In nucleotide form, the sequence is TGTGCCAGCGGGGACTTCACAGATACGCAGTATTTT. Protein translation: CASGDFTDTQYF.